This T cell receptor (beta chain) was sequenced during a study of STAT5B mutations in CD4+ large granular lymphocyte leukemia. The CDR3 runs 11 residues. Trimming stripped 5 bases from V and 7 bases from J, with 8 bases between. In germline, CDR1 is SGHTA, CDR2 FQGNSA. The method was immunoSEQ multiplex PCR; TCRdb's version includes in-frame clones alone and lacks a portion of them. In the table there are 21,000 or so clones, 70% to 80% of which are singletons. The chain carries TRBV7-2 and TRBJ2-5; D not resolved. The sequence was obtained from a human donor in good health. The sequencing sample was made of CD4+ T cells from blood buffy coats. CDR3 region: CASSPRTTQYF. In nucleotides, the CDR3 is TGTGCCAGCAGCCCCCGGACGACCCAGTACTTC.